This TCR beta chain was observed in a study of response to subunit inactivated influenza vaccine. General study points: Every seasonal influenza vaccination brings in few new T cells, the authors suggested.

In regard to this clonotype: Its matching antigen is unknown.

In TCRdb, the RT-PCR reads were re-called with MiXCR into one record per CDR3 protein. Counted here are roughly 670,000 distinct CDR3 sequences, 14% occurring once; the ten biggest clones make up 6% to 9.5%. The CDR3 is 15 amino acids. Trimming cost V 5 bases and J 0 bases; bases outside gene matches: 0. The V gene's germline CDR1 is SGHAT and CDR2 FQNNGV. Sequenced material: PBMCs from blood, taken 14 to 15 days before vaccination. V is TRBV11-2 and J is TRBJ1-4; 10 bases are a match to TRBD1. The receptor comes from a middle-aged man who received an inactivated influenza vaccine. CDR3 region: CASSGQGATNEKLFF. The CDR3 DNA is TGTGCCAGCAGCGGACAGGGGGCAACTAATGAAAAACTGTTTTTT.